The entry below describes one T cell receptor (beta chain). The data originate from a study of T-cell reconstitution after alpha-beta-depleted transplantation in children. Unique molecular identifiers were incorporated into the prepared TCRbeta library. MiXCR, applied by TCRdb to the PCR reads, yields one record per CDR3 protein. Among more than 90,000 distinct CDR3 sequences listed, around 10% were seen once. This receptor was obtained from a boy aged 2 to 9 with acute lymphoblastic leukemia, due to receive a stem cell transplant. Sequencing was performed on PBMCs, taken before TCRalphabeta/CD19-depleted stem cell transplant.

The CDR3: CSARFGAVEQYF. In DNA, the CDR3 is TGCAGTGCTAGATTCGGGGCAGTCGAGCAGTACTTC. The chain recombines TRBV20-1 with TRBJ2-7; D may match TRBD1 or TRBD2 (5 bases each). CDR1 and CDR2 (germline): DFQATT, SNEGSKA (reference sequence). The CDR3 is 12 residues long. Deletions cut 2 bases from V and 6 bases from J, with 11 bases between.